The present T cell receptor (beta chain) was sequenced within a study of shared clonotypes between healthy human individuals. Under the authors' procedure: ImmunoSEQ supplied junction-only sequences lacking quality scores, so filtering was different. The data were produced by immunoSEQ multiplex PCR, yet TCRdb's version contains in-frame clones alone and is incomplete. V and J calls and clone size are those listed in that table; D and trimming were worked out from the DNA. The data contain a few million clones, 85% to 95% of them singletons. This clone came up once. Its antigen is unidentified. Trimming at V came to 3 bases and at J to 4 bases, leaving 6 bases not matched to a gene. Germline assignment: CDR1 KGHSH and CDR2 LQKENI. This CDR3 contains 15 residues. Regarding the study as a whole: The diversity represented, both genetic and in exposure history, was limited by few donors. The naive CD4 repertoires of a handful of donors were compared, and around 4.9% of clonotypes were shared.

Sequenced input: naive CD4+ T cells sorted from blood. Subset defined: CD45RA+ positively selected. V gene TRBV18 combines with J gene TRBJ2-5; TRBD1 aligns across 9 bases. The origin of this receptor is a man aged 18 to 30 in good health. CDR3: CASSPGQGTGETQYF. The DNA of the CDR3 is TGTGCCAGCTCACCGGGACAGGGAACGGGAGAGACCCAGTACTTC. Together with reference TRBV18 and TRBJ2-5, the CDR3 gives the full variable domain: NAGVMQNPRHLVRRRGQEARLRCSPMKGHSHVYWYRQLPEEGLKFMVYLQKENIIDESGMPKERFSAEFPKEGPSILRIQQVVRGDSAAYFCASSPGQGTGETQYFGPGTRLLVL.